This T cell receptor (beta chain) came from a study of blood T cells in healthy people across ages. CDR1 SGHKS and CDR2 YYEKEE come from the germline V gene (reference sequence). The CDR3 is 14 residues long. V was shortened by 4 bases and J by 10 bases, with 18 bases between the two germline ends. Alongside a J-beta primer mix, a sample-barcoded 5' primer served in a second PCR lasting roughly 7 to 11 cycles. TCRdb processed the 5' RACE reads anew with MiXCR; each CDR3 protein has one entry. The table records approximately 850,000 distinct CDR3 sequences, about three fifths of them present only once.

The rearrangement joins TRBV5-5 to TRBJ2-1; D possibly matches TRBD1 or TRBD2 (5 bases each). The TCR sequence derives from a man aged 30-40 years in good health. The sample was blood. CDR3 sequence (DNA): TGTGCCAGCAGCGTGATAGGGGACGGGGACGAGCAGTTCTTC. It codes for CASSVIGDGDEQFF. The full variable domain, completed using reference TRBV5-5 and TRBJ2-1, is DAGVTQSPTHLIKTRGQQVTLRCSPISGHKSVSWYQQVLGQGPQFIFQYYEKEERGRGNFPDRFSARQFPNYSSELNVNALLLGDSALYLCASSVIGDGDEQFFGPGTRLTVL.